Here is one T cell receptor beta chain with its context. This entry is derived from a study of blood T cell repertoires in COVID-19. Study at large: Nucleic acid was either cDNA or gDNA, and it came from T cells, B-cell-depleted T cells, or PBMCs.

Clones were sequenced by immunoSEQ multiplex PCR, and TCRdb holds only the in-frame ones, with some missing. The sample has about 68,000 clones, about 86% seen once. The germline V gene has CDR1 MGHDK and CDR2 SYGVNS. Trimming removed 8 bases from V and 2 bases from J, with 16 bases in between. The CDR3 sequence is 14 residues long. The chain combines TRBV25-1 with TRBJ2-7; weak D call: TRBD1 (7 bases). The receptor comes from a man in his fifties or sixties with acute or convalescent COVID-19. Material for sequencing was peripheral blood. CDR3 protein: CASQRTRGAYEQYF. For the CDR3, the DNA is TGTGCCAGCCAAAGAACCAGGGGGGCCTACGAGCAGTACTTC.